This TCR beta chain is from a study of blood T cells in healthy people across ages. Regarding the study as a whole: Percentage of naive T cells showed a strong correlation with TCR beta diversity. Both higher diversity and more naive CD4+ cells marked long-lived donors when set against aged donors.

The CDR3 is made up of 16 amino acids. Germline CDR1 and CDR2: SGHRS and YFSETQ. V was trimmed by 0 bases and J by 0 bases, leaving 11 bases between them. Sample-barcoded 5' priming and a J-beta primer mix drove a second PCR of roughly 7 to 11 cycles. MiXCR was run by TCRdb on the 5' RACE reads, yielding one entry per CDR3 protein. The data hold some 730,000 distinct CDR3 sequences, with roughly 20% observed a single time. This clonotype occurred a few times. Its antigen remains unidentified. All donors came from Russia, were Caucasian and healthy, and spanned ages about 6 to 100. The chain joins TRBV5-1 to TRBJ2-3; D gene uncertain. Sequenced sample: blood. The origin of this receptor is a man aged 65 to 85 in good health. The CDR3 loop reads CASSLEGFISTDTQYF. DNA of the CDR3: TGCGCCAGCAGCTTGGAGGGTTTTATTAGCACAGATACGCAGTATTTT.